These T cell receptor beta chains were read from a single sample in a study of T cell repertoires in chronic hepatitis B. The table came from immunoSEQ multiplex PCR; TCRdb's copy has only in-frame clones and leaves some out. The top ten hold 8.5% to 9% of the sample, which has just over 1,000 clones, approximately 79% seen once. Sequenced sample: total CD8+ T cells from PBMCs. The receptor set was obtained from a human donor with chronic hepatitis B virus infection. CDR3s include the opening cysteine and the closing phenylalanine or tryptophan. Each record gives: V gene, J gene, CDR3 protein.

TRBV11-2	TRBJ2-5	CASSSTGTSGQETQYF
TRBV5-1	TRBJ2-1	CASSLQLAGGPPLGDEQFF
TRBV6-1	TRBJ2-1	CASSELAGDPYNEQFF
TRBV7-8	TRBJ2-1	CASTKPSGPVDSRLYNEQFF
TRBV7-2	TRBJ2-7	CASSLVLATYEQYF
TRBV6-4	TRBJ2-3	CASSVTSGSTDTQYF
TRBV30	TRBJ2-2	CAWGNRDRGAGELFF
TRBV30	TRBJ2-5	CAWSPGMERLGTQYF
TRBV29-1	TRBJ2-3	CSVVLIAGSGSADTQYF
TRBV5-1	TRBJ1-3	CASSEDSSSGNTIYF
TRBV9	TRBJ1-2	CASSVSGGGNYGYTF
TRBV7-9	TRBJ2-7	CAIDRRAGDSSYEQYF
TRBV28	TRBJ2-1	CATKEYNEQFF
TRBV10-3	TRBJ2-7	CAISGETLEQYF
TRBV28	TRBJ2-1	CASSSGDGSYNEQFF
TRBV7-9	TRBJ2-3	CASKPRIAGPTDTQYF
TRBV28	TRBJ2-4	CASSPISTKNIQYF
TRBV4-1	TRBJ2-1	CASSQAVEYNEQFF
TRBV4-1	TRBJ2-2	CASRTPNTGELFF
TRBV5-5	TRBJ2-7	CASSLWRGYEQYF
TRBV7-2	TRBJ2-5	CASSYQPSGQETQYF
TRBV15	TRBJ1-2	CATSRDSGRSNYGYTF
TRBV11-2	TRBJ2-7	CASSLWGAYEQYF
TRBV6-5	TRBJ2-7	CASSFRLAGAYEQYF
TRBV7-9	TRBJ2-1	CASSLAGQTYNEQFF
TRBV9	TRBJ2-1	CASSVTPGQQYNEQFF
TRBV19	TRBJ2-3	CASRGENTDTQYF
TRBV7-6	TRBJ2-1	CASSSGLAGGNEQFF
TRBV6-4	TRBJ1-1	CASSDRDNTEAFF
TRBV15	TRBJ2-7	CATSSSTGSYEQYF
TRBV7-8	TRBJ1-1	CASSSGMNTEAFF
TRBV27	TRBJ2-7	CASSWGRGFDEQYF
TRBV5-1	TRBJ2-3	CASRGADGTDMGASKLTDTQYF
TRBV10-3	TRBJ1-2	CAISVSQDLGRDYTF
TRBV7-6	TRBJ2-7	CASSPRGVEEQYF
TRBV6-5	TRBJ2-2	CASSYSTGGPTGELFF
TRBV10-1	TRBJ2-7	CASSDSLTFYEQYF
TRBV19	TRBJ2-7	CASSPGASESYEQYF
TRBV6-4	TRBJ2-3	CASSPSGSTDTQYF